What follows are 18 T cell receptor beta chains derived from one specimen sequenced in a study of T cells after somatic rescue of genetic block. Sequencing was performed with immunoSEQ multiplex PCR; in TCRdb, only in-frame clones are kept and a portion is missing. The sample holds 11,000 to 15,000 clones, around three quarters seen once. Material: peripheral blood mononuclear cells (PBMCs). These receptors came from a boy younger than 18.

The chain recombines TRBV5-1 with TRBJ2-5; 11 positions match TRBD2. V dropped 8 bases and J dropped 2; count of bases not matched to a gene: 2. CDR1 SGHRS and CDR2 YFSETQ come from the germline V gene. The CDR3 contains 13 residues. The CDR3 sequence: CARGTSGQETQYF. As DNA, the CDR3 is TGCGCCAGGGGGACTAGCGGACAAGAGACCCAGTACTTC.

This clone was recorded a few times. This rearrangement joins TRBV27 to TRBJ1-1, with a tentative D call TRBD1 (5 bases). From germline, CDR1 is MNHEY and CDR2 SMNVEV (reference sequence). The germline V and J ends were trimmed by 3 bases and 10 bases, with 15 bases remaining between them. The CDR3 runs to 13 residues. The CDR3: CASSFGTGMRAFF. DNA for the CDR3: TGTGCCAGCAGTTTCGGGACCGGAATGAGAGCTTTCTTT.

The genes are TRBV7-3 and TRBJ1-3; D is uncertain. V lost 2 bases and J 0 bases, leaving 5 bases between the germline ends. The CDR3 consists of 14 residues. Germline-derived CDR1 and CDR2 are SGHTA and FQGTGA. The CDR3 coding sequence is TGTGCCAGCAGCTTAGGCAGCTCTGGAAACACCATATATTTT. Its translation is CASSLGSSGNTIYF.

Here the CDR3 DNA reads TGTGCCAGCAGCGGGTTCACTGAAGCTTTCTTT. It encodes CASSGFTEAFF. This chain links TRBV7-9 with TRBJ1-1; D not certain. The CDR3 runs to 11 residues. Germline V lookup: CDR1 SEHNR, CDR2 FQNEAQ (reference sequence). Trimming took 5 bases from V and 4 from J, leaving 5 bases between them.

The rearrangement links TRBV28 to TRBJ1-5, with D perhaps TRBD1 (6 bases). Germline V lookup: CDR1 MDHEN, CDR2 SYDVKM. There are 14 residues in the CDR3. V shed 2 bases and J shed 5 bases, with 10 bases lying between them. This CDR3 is CASSLSQGHQPQHF. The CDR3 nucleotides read TGTGCCAGCAGTTTAAGCCAGGGGCATCAGCCCCAGCATTTT. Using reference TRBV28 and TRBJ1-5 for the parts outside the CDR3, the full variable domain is DVKVTQSSRYLVKRTGEKVFLECVQDMDHENMFWYRQDPGLGLRLIYFSYDVKMKEKGDIPEGYSVSREKKERFSLILESASTNQTSMYLCASSLSQGHQPQHFGDGTRLSIL.

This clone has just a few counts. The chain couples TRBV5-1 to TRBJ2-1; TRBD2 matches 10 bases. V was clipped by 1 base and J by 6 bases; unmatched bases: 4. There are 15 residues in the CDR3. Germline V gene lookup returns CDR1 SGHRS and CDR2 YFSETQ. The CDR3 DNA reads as TGCGCCAGCAGCTTGAGGTTAGCGGGAGGCAATGAGCAGTTCTTC. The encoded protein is CASSLRLAGGNEQFF.

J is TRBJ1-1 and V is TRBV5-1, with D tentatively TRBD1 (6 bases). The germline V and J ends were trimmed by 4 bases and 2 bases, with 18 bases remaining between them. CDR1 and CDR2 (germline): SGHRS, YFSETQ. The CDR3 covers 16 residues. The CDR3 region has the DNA TGCGCCAGCAGCCTAACCGGGGGGCTCGGTAACACTGAAGCTTTCTTT. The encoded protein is CASSLTGGLGNTEAFF.

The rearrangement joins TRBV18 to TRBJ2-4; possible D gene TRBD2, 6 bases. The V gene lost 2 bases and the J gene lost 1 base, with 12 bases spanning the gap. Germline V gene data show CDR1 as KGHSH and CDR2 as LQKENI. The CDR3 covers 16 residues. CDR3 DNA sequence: TGTGCCAGCTCACCATTAACGGGAGAGGCCAAAAACATTCAGTACTTC. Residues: CASSPLTGEAKNIQYF.

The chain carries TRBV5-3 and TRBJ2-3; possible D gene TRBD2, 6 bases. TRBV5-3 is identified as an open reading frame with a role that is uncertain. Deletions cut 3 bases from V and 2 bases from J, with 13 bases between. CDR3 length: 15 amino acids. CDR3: CARSWRASDTDTQYF. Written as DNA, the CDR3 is TGTGCCAGAAGCTGGAGGGCCAGTGACACAGATACGCAGTATTTT.

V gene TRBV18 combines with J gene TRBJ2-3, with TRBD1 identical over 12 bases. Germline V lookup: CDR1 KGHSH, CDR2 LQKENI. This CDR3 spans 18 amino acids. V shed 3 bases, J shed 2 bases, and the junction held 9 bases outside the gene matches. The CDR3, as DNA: TGTGCCAGCTCACCCGGGACAGGGGGCCCCCCTTACACAGATACGCAGTATTTT. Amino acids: CASSPGTGGPPYTDTQYF.

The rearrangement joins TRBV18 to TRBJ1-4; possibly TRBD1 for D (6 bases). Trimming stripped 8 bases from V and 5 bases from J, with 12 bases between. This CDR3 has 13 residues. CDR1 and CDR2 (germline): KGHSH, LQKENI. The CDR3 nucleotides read TGTGCCAGCGGACAGAGTTTAAATGAAAAACTGTTTTTT. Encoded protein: CASGQSLNEKLFF.

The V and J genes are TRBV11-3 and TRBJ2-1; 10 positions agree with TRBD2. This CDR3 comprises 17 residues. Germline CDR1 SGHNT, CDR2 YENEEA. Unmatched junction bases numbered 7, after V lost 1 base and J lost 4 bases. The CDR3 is CASSLGASSGSYNEQFF. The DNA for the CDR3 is TGTGCCAGCAGCTTAGGCGCCTCTAGCGGGAGTTACAATGAGCAGTTCTTC.

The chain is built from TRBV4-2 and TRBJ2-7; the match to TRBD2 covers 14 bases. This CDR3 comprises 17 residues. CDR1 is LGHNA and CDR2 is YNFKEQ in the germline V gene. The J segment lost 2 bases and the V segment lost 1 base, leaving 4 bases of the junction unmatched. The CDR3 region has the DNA TGTGCCAGCAGCCAAGCTTCGACTAGCGGGAGGGCCTACGAGCAGTACTTC. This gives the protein CASSQASTSGRAYEQYF.

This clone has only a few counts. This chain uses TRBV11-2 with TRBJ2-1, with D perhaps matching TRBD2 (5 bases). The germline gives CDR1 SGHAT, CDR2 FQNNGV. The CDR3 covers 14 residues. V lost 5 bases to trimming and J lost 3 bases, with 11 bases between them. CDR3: CASSNSGIYNEQFF. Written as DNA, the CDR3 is TGTGCCAGCAGCAATTCCGGGATCTACAATGAGCAGTTCTTC.

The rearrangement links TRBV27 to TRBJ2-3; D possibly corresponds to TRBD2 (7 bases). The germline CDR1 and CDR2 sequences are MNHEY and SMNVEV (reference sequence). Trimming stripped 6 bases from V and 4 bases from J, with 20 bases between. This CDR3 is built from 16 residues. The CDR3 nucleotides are TGTGCCAGCAGGTCGGCGGGGGCCCCGTGGGCAGATACGCAGTATTTT. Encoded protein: CASRSAGAPWADTQYF.

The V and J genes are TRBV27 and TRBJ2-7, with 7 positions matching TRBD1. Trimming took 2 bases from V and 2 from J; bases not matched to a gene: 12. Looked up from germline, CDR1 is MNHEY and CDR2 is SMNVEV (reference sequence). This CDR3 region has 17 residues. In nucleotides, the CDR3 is TGTGCCAGCAGTTTAGAAGGGGAGACAGGGTACCCCTACGAGCAGTACTTC. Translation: CASSLEGETGYPYEQYF.

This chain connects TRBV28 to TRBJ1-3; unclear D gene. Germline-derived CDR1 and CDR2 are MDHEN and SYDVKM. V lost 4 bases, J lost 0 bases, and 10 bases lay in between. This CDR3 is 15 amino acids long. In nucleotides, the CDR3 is TGTGCCAGCAGTTGGGTACAGCTCTCTGGAAACACCATATATTTT. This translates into CASSWVQLSGNTIYF. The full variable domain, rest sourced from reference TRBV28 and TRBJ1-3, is DVKVTQSSRYLVKRTGEKVFLECVQDMDHENMFWYRQDPGLGLRLIYFSYDVKMKEKGDIPEGYSVSREKKERFSLILESASTNQTSMYLCASSWVQLSGNTIYFGEGSWLTVV.

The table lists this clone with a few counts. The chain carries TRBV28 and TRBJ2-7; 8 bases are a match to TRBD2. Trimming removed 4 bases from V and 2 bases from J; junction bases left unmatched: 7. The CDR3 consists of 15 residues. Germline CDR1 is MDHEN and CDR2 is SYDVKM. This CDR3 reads CASSSFTSGAYEQYF. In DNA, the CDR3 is TGTGCCAGCAGTTCATTCACTAGCGGAGCCTACGAGCAGTACTTC.